These 26 T cell receptor beta chains were all obtained from the same sample, sequenced in a study of tumor and adjacent non-tumor tissue in lung cancer (dated by TCRdb to about 2018). The library was made by multiplex PCR. This sample was sequenced with an Illumina HiSeq 2500. TCRbeta libraries were constructed through three rounds of nested PCR with primers (Table S4) according to protocols modified from ARM-PCR. In-frame beta chains were kept once TCRdb had trimmed the public reads at Q25 with fastp and called clones with MiXCR. Here each entry gathers all rows of one CDR3 protein and keeps the most common genes and DNA. For this sample the table gives approximately 120,000 distinct CDR3 sequences, of which over 65% were detected only once. Roughly 13% of the sample is in the top ten clones. RNA was extracted from bulk unsorted tissue and checked for quality with a NanoDrop ND-1000 and an Agilent 2100.

The specimen was lung tumor tissue. The receptors stem from a man younger than 40 with non-small cell lung cancer.

As concerns this clonotype: Given a much more abundant clone one base away, this may be a read error. V gene TRBV10-3 combines with J gene TRBJ2-1; D could derive from TRBD1 or TRBD2 (5 bases each). The CDR3 covers 16 residues. CDR1 and CDR2 from the germline V gene are ENHRY and SYGVKD. For the CDR3, the DNA is TGTACCATCACCGAAGGGGACGGTTACTCCTACAATGAGCAGTTCTTC. This translates into CTITEGDGYSYNEQFF.

This clonotype has just a few counts. A single base separates this from a much larger clone, so it may be a read error. The CDR3 loop is CTSSVSRLAGQETQYF. The CDR3 coding sequence is TGTACCAGCAGCGTCTCTCGACTAGCGGGACAAGAGACCCAGTACTTC. The chain recombines TRBV11-3 with TRBJ2-5; 11 bases fit TRBD2. The germline V gene has CDR1 SGHNT and CDR2 YENEEA. The CDR3 is 16 amino acids.

This clonotype was recorded only once. The germline gene is not matched at one end of the junction; a read error may be the cause. The chain couples TRBV29-1 to TRBJ2-7; 8 bases map to TRBD2. This CDR3 has 14 residues. The germline V gene encodes CDR1 SQVTM and CDR2 ANQGSEA. The CDR3 sequence: CSVNSGAPNYGQYF. Written as DNA, the CDR3 is TGCAGCGTTAATAGCGGGGCACCCAACTACGGGCAGTACTTC.

This rearrangement joins TRBV20-1 to TRBJ1-4; possible D gene TRBD1, 5 bases. The germline gives CDR1 DFQATT, CDR2 SNEGSKA (reference sequence). The CDR3 is 15 amino acids. Trimming cost V 1 base and J 11 bases, with 20 bases left between them. The CDR3 loop reads CSARVLTGGRDKLFF. The CDR3 DNA reads as TGCAGTGCTAGAGTTCTAACAGGAGGCCGAGACAAACTGTTTTTT.

For this clonotype: The junction differs from germline at one of its ends, possibly a read error. The J gene is TRBJ2-1, the V gene TRBV14, with 9 bases matching TRBD2. The CDR3 spans 20 residues. Germline V gives CDR1 SGHDN, CDR2 FVKESK. In DNA form, the CDR3 reads TGTGCCAGCAGCCGCGGTCTTGGGCGGGAGGGCCGGTACTCTTACAATGAGCAGTTCTTT. The encoded protein is CASSRGLGREGRYSYNEQFF. Using reference TRBV14 and TRBJ2-1 for the parts outside the CDR3, the full variable domain is EAGVTQFPSHSVIEKGQTVTLRCDPISGHDNLYWYRRVMGKEIKFLLHFVKESKQDESGMPNNRFLAERTGGTYSTLKVQPAELEDSGVYFCASSRGLGREGRYSYNEQFFGPGTRLTVL.

To note about this clonotype: Germline and junction disagree at one end, which may indicate a read error. The chain carries TRBV29-1 and TRBJ2-3; possibly TRBD1 for D (6 bases). Germline CDR1 is SQVTM and CDR2 is ANQGSEA. The CDR3 length is 16 residues. Here the CDR3 reads CSVEVSGHPITDTQYF. CDR3 in DNA: TGCAGCGTTGAAGTCTCGGGACACCCAATCACAGATACGCAGTATTTC.

In regard to this clonotype: With a much larger clone just one base away, this may be a read error. This chain uses TRBV29-1 with TRBJ2-2; D gene uncertain. CDR3 length: 14 amino acids. Trimming left V 6 bases short and J 4 bases short, with 15 bases between. Per the germline V gene, CDR1 is SQVTM and CDR2 is ANQGSEA. This CDR3 is CSVETPSSTGELFF. DNA for the CDR3: TGCAGCGTAGAGACACCCTCGAGCACCGGGGAGCTGTTTTTT.

To note about this clonotype: A much larger clone lies a single base off, so this may be a read error. The CDR3 DNA follows: TGTGCCAATACAAGCGGGGGATCCTACAATGAGCAGTTCTTC. Protein sequence: CANTSGGSYNEQFF. The gene calls are TRBV10-3 and TRBJ2-1, with 8 bases lining up with TRBD2. The V and J ends lost 10 bases and 1 base, in that order; junction bases with no gene match: 6. CDR3 length equals 14 residues. Germline values: CDR1 ENHRY, CDR2 SYGVKD.

This chain links TRBV5-1 with TRBJ2-7; D is perhaps TRBD1 (6 bases). Deletions cut 4 bases from V and 3 bases from J, with 8 bases between. Per the germline V gene, CDR1 is SGHRS and CDR2 is YFSETQ. This CDR3 contains 12 residues. The CDR3 is CASSETGYEQYF. In nucleotides, the CDR3 is TGCGCCAGCAGCGAGACAGGCTACGAGCAGTACTTC.

This chain uses TRBV6-1 with TRBJ2-5; 11 nucleotides agree with TRBD2. CDR1 MNHNS and CDR2 SASEGT come from the germline V gene. J was trimmed by 1 base and V by 2 bases; bases with no gene match: 0. The CDR3 contains 15 residues. The CDR3 reads CASSELAGGQETQYF. The CDR3 DNA follows: TGTGCCAGCAGTGAACTAGCGGGGGGCCAAGAGACCCAGTACTTC.

In its sample, this clonotype was seen many times. This rearrangement joins TRBV12-3 or TRBV12-4 to TRBJ2-7, with 7 bases fitting TRBD1. The length of the CDR3 is 13 residues. The junction had 3 bases not matched to a gene; V was cut back by 4 bases and J by 3 bases. The CDR3 coding sequence is TGTGCCAGCAGTTGGAACAGGGGCTACGAGCAGTACTTC. Protein sequence: CASSWNRGYEQYF.

Note on this clonotype: It may be a read error: a sequence one base away is much more abundant. This sequence joins TRBV29-1 and TRBJ2-1; D unresolved. Germline loops: CDR1 SQVTM, CDR2 ANQGSEA. This CDR3 comprises 14 residues. The V gene lost 6 bases and the J gene lost 11 bases, with 23 bases spanning the gap. Here the CDR3 DNA reads TGCAGCGTCGTACTTTTTGACCCAATCGACAAGCAGTTCTTC. Encoded protein: CSVVLFDPIDKQFF.

This clonotype was seen at least ten times. V gene TRBV4-3 combines with J gene TRBJ1-4; a weak D match, TRBD1 (5 bases). Between the trimmed V and J ends, which lost 0 bases and 8 bases, there was a span of 16 bases. CDR3 size: 16 residues. Germline CDR1 is LGHNA and CDR2 is YSLEER. Here the CDR3 DNA reads TGCGCCAGCAGCCAAGATTCCGGGGCCGGTGGGGAAAAACTGTTTTTT. Amino acid sequence: CASSQDSGAGGEKLFF.

This clonotype was recorded many times. The rearrangement uses TRBV12-3 or TRBV12-4 and TRBJ2-2; the match to TRBD2 covers 12 bases. Trimming cost V 5 bases and J 5 bases; bases outside gene matches: 3. The CDR3 loop spans 15 amino acids. The CDR3 sequence is CASSPGLAGTGELFF. The DNA of the CDR3 is TGTGCCAGCAGTCCCGGACTAGCGGGGACCGGGGAGCTGTTTTTT.

To note about this clonotype: The junction does not match germline at one end; this may be a read error. V usage is TRBV4-2 and J usage is TRBJ1-4; 9 bases are shared with TRBD1. Germline loops: CDR1 LGHNA, CDR2 YNFKEQ. There are 14 residues in the CDR3. CDR3 DNA sequence: TGTGCCAGCACCCAAACGGGACAGGGTGAAAAACTGTTTTTT. The encoded protein is CASTQTGQGEKLFF.

On this clonotype itself: The junction shows a germline mismatch at one end, possibly a read error. The V and J genes are TRBV20-1 and TRBJ1-2; maybe TRBD1 (6 bases). Germline CDR1 is DFQATT and CDR2 is SNEGSKA (reference sequence). The CDR3 spans 14 residues. The DNA of the CDR3 is TGCAGTGCTGAGGGGGAGGGCAGGTACTATGGTTACACCTTC. Its translation: CSAEGEGRYYGYTF.

The chain employs TRBV5-1 and TRBJ1-6; tentatively, D is TRBD1 (5 bases). This CDR3 has 15 amino acids. In germline, CDR1 is SGHRS, CDR2 YFSETQ. Deletions cut 0 bases from V and 9 bases from J, with 13 bases between. The CDR3 nucleotides read TGCGCCAGCAGCTTGGCCAGGGCGGACATTTCACCCCTCCACTTT. Translation: CASSLARADISPLHF.

As concerns this clonotype: As the CDR3 is not closed by the conserved phenylalanine or tryptophan, this likely results from a read error. The CDR3 loop is CANSRTGTHYNEQFL. DNA for the CDR3: TGTGCCAACAGCCGGACCGGGACACACTACAATGAGCAGTTCTTA. The J gene is TRBJ2-1, the V gene TRBV7-9, with D possibly TRBD1 on 6 matching bases. In germline, CDR1 is SEHNR, CDR2 FQNEAQ (reference sequence). The CDR3 is 15 amino acids.

Turning to this clonotype: It may be a read error: a sequence one base away is much more abundant. The V and J genes are TRBV4-2 and TRBJ2-7; TRBD1 might be the D (5 bases). The CDR3 runs 16 residues. Looked up from germline, CDR1 is LGHNA and CDR2 is YNFKEQ. The CDR3 loop reads CTSSQEGVLSSYEQYF. In DNA, the CDR3 is TGTACCAGCAGCCAAGAAGGGGTTCTGAGCTCCTACGAGCAGTACTTC.

Notes on this clonotype: The junction departs from the called germline gene at one end, perhaps through a read error. The chain recombines TRBV4-1 with TRBJ2-1, with D possibly being TRBD2 (6 bases). The CDR3 is 14 residues long. The germline V gene has CDR1 MGHRA and CDR2 YSYEKL. The CDR3 coding sequence is TGCGCCAGCAGAGCGCCGGGACTTTACATTGAGCAGTTCTTC. Amino acids: CASRAPGLYIEQFF.

Comment on this clonotype: Being one base from a much bigger clone, this may be a read error. The chain recombines TRBV5-6 with TRBJ2-7, with a possible D match to TRBD2 (5 bases). Trimming removed 0 bases from V and 5 bases from J, with 18 bases in between. CDR3 length: 16 residues. Per the germline V gene, CDR1 is SGHDT and CDR2 is YYEEEE. CDR3 amino acids: CASSLEQRLKRNEQYF. In nucleotides, the CDR3 is TGTGCCAGCAGCTTGGAACAGCGACTAAAAAGGAACGAGCAGTACTTC.

This clonotype was counted ten times or more. CDR3 DNA: TGCAGTGCTACCAGGACGGAGAAGGATGAGCAGTTCTTC. Translation: CSATRTEKDEQFF. The rearrangement joins TRBV20-1 to TRBJ2-1; no definite D call. Germline V CDR1 and CDR2: DFQATT, SNEGSKA (reference sequence). CDR3 length: 13 residues. Trimming pared 4 bases from V and 8 bases from J, leaving 15 bases between.

Turning to this clonotype: Germline and junction disagree at one end, which may indicate a read error. The J gene is TRBJ2-2, the V gene TRBV4-3; no definite D call. The CDR3 runs to 17 residues. Germline V gene lookup returns CDR1 LGHNA and CDR2 YSLEER. Here the CDR3 reads CTSSQDARIWNTGELFF. The CDR3 DNA is TGCACCAGCAGCCAAGACGCCCGAATTTGGAACACAGGGGAGCTGTTTTTT.

With regard to this clonotype: A single base separates this from a much larger clone, so it may be a read error. This chain joins TRBV6-5 and TRBJ2-7, with D hard to call. CDR1 MNHEY and CDR2 SVGAGI come from the germline V gene. The CDR3 is 15 residues long. The DNA of the CDR3 is TGTGCCAGCAGTTACTCTGAGGTGGGCTCCTACAAGCAGTACTTC. Encoded protein: CASSYSEVGSYKQYF.

This chain joins TRBV5-4 and TRBJ2-1; D remains ambiguous. Germline assignment: CDR1 SGHNT and CDR2 YYREEE (reference sequence). This CDR3 comprises 17 residues. The V and J ends lost 0 bases and 0 bases respectively, with 13 bases between them. The CDR3, as DNA: TGTGCCAGCAGCTTGGATGGTGGCGTGCGCTCCTACAATGAGCAGTTCTTC. Translation: CASSLDGGVRSYNEQFF. Together with reference TRBV5-4 and TRBJ2-1, the CDR3 gives the full variable domain: ETGVTQSPTHLIKTRGQQVTLRCSSQSGHNTVSWYQQALGQGPQFIFQYYREEENGRGNFPPRFSGLQFPNYSSELNVNALELDDSALYLCASSLDGGVRSYNEQFFGPGTRLTVL.

This clonotype was counted many times. The chain couples TRBV6-4 to TRBJ2-2, with no clear D. Per germline, CDR1 MRHNA and CDR2 SNTAGT. There are 13 residues in the CDR3. V was clipped by 0 bases and J by 4 bases, with 3 bases between them. The chain's CDR3 is CASSDSSTGELFF. The CDR3 nucleotides read TGTGCCAGCAGTGACTCTAGCACCGGGGAGCTGTTTTTT.